This passage covers 26 T cell receptor beta chains from one sample sequenced in a study of blood T cell repertoires in COVID-19. Measured with immunoSEQ multiplex PCR; TCRdb has only the in-frame clones, and not every one. The sample includes tens of thousands of clones, over 65% of them seen just once. Material for sequencing was peripheral blood. These receptors all come from an elderly man with acute or convalescent COVID-19.

The chain has TRBV18 and TRBJ1-1, with D hard to call. V was trimmed by 6 bases and J by 1 base, leaving 18 bases between them. CDR1 and CDR2 from the germline V gene are KGHSH and LQKENI. The CDR3 spans 16 residues. CDR3: CASSFSSPEGNTEAFF. CDR3 DNA sequence: TGTGCCAGCTCCTTCTCTTCCCCGGAGGGGAACACTGAAGCTTTCTTT.

The rearrangement joins TRBV28 to TRBJ1-4; D is perhaps TRBD1 (5 bases). Trimming shortened V by 2 bases and J by 1 base, and 5 bases separated the two germline ends. The CDR3 runs to 14 residues. Germline V gives CDR1 MDHEN, CDR2 SYDVKM. CDR3: CASSLRGTNEKLFF. In DNA form, the CDR3 reads TGTGCCAGCAGTTTAAGGGGAACTAATGAAAAACTGTTTTTT. The variable domain in full, with the rest retrieved from reference TRBV28 and TRBJ1-4, is DVKVTQSSRYLVKRTGEKVFLECVQDMDHENMFWYRQDPGLGLRLIYFSYDVKMKEKGDIPEGYSVSREKKERFSLILESASTNQTSMYLCASSLRGTNEKLFFGSGTQLSVL.

This rearrangement joins TRBV28 to TRBJ2-3, with 12 nucleotides matching TRBD2. The trim removed 3 bases at V and 8 bases at J, leaving 3 bases unmatched. The CDR3 covers 14 residues. From germline, CDR1 is MDHEN and CDR2 SYDVKM. CDR3 sequence reads: CASSLGLAGGTQYF. The CDR3, as DNA: TGTGCCAGCAGTTTGGGACTAGCGGGCGGTACGCAGTATTTT.

The rearrangement joins TRBV5-1 to TRBJ2-7; 8 bases agree with TRBD2. With V trimmed by 1 base and J by 5 bases, 11 bases remained unmatched. This CDR3 is 16 amino acids long. Germline assignment: CDR1 SGHRS and CDR2 YFSETQ. The CDR3 DNA follows: TGCGCCAGCAGCTTGCGGGCGGGAGGCCGGGGGGACGAGCAGTACTTC. It encodes CASSLRAGGRGDEQYF. The whole variable domain, filled in from reference TRBV5-1 and TRBJ2-7, reads KAGVTQTPRYLIKTRGQQVTLSCSPISGHRSVSWYQQTPGQGLQFLFEYFSETQRNKGNFPGRFSGRQFSNSRSEMNVSTLELGDSALYLCASSLRAGGRGDEQYFGPGTRLTVT.

The chain links TRBV28 to TRBJ1-2; D ambiguous. The CDR3 covers 13 residues. Germline loops: CDR1 MDHEN, CDR2 SYDVKM. With 10 bases removed from V and 0 bases from J, the gap between germline ends came to 12 bases. The CDR3 region has the DNA TGTGCCATCGAACAGATCCCTAACTATGGCTACACCTTC. It codes for CAIEQIPNYGYTF.

The gene calls are TRBV11-2 and TRBJ2-4; 10 bases line up with TRBD2. The CDR3 is 17 residues long. The germline gives CDR1 SGHAT, CDR2 FQNNGV. Trimming cost V 3 bases and J 1 base; bases outside gene matches: 6. CDR3 coding DNA: TGTGCCAGCAGCTTCCAGACTAGCGGGTCGGCCAAAAACATTCAGTACTTC. Encoded protein: CASSFQTSGSAKNIQYF.

This rearrangement joins TRBV19 to TRBJ2-1, with 7 nucleotides matching TRBD1. The CDR3 loop spans 13 amino acids. Germline lookup yields CDR1 LNHDA and CDR2 SQIVND (reference sequence). V lost 5 bases and J lost 5; bases outside the gene matches: 3. The CDR3 DNA sequence: TGTGCCAGTAGTGCCGGACAGGACAATGAGCAGTTCTTC. The encoded protein is CASSAGQDNEQFF.

The chain couples TRBV2 to TRBJ2-5; TRBD1 matches 8 bases. This CDR3 has 11 amino acids. Germline-derived CDR1 and CDR2 are SNHLY and FYNNEI. The trim removed 10 bases at V and 5 bases at J, leaving 3 bases unmatched. The CDR3 coding sequence is TGTGCCAAGACAGGGGAGGAGACCCAGTACTTC. Its translation is CAKTGEETQYF. The full variable domain, rest sourced from reference TRBV2 and TRBJ2-5, is EPEVTQTPSHQVTQMGQEVILRCVPISNHLYFYWYRQILGQKVEFLVSFYNNEISEKSEIFDDQFSVERPDGSNFTLKIRSTKLEDSAMYFCAKTGEETQYFGPGTRLLVL.

This clone was counted a single time. The chain employs TRBV7-9 and TRBJ1-1, with a weak D call TRBD1 (6 bases). V was shortened by 8 bases and J by 2 bases, with 18 bases between the two germline ends. The CDR3 sequence is 15 residues long. The germline V gene encodes CDR1 SEHNR and CDR2 FQNEAQ (reference sequence). The CDR3 coding sequence is TGTGCCAGCTCTCCGGTACCGACAGGAAACACTGAAGCTTTCTTT. It is translated as CASSPVPTGNTEAFF.

The chain has TRBV5-1 and TRBJ1-6; possible D gene TRBD1, 5 bases. The ends were cut back, 0 bases at V and 7 bases at J, with 8 bases in the middle. Germline V gene sequence: CDR1 SGHRS, CDR2 YFSETQ. The CDR3 runs to 14 residues. Here the CDR3 reads CASSLEGLNSPLHF. The CDR3 DNA sequence: TGCGCCAGCAGCTTGGAGGGACTAAATTCACCCCTCCACTTT. Filled out from reference TRBV5-1 and TRBJ1-6, the complete variable domain reads KAGVTQTPRYLIKTRGQQVTLSCSPISGHRSVSWYQQTPGQGLQFLFEYFSETQRNKGNFPGRFSGRQFSNSRSEMNVSTLELGDSALYLCASSLEGLNSPLHFGNGTRLTVT.

This sequence joins TRBV3-1 (or the pseudogene TRBV3-2) and TRBJ2-7, with D possibly being TRBD1 (5 bases). There are 12 residues in the CDR3. CDR1 is LGHDT, CDR2 YNNKEL, per germline (reference sequence). V dropped 1 base and J dropped 7 bases, with 8 bases sitting between them. CDR3 coding DNA: TGTGCCAGCAGCCAAGTGACAGCTGAGCAGTACTTC. Protein product: CASSQVTAEQYF.

The V and J genes are TRBV30 and TRBJ2-1; 9 nucleotides align to TRBD2. Germline lookup yields CDR1 GTSNPN and CDR2 SVGIG (reference sequence). This CDR3 comprises 14 residues. Trimming at V came to 0 bases and at J to 5 bases, leaving 2 bases not matched to a gene. CDR3: CAWSVGLANNEQFF. DNA of the CDR3: TGTGCCTGGAGTGTGGGACTAGCAAACAATGAGCAGTTCTTC.

The chain has TRBV24-1 and TRBJ2-1; 7 nucleotides match TRBD2. This CDR3 has 15 residues. CDR1 and CDR2 from the germline V gene are KGHDR and SFDVKD. The V gene end was trimmed by 2 bases and the J gene end by 7 bases; junction bases not matched to a gene: 7. The CDR3 loop is CATSDYGGSGNEQFF. For the CDR3, the DNA is TGTGCCACCAGTGATTATGGCGGGAGTGGAAATGAGCAGTTCTTC.

The chain combines TRBV28 with TRBJ2-7, with TRBD1 identical over 8 bases. V shed 2 bases, J shed 4 bases, and the junction held 7 bases outside the gene matches. This CDR3 is built from 15 residues. CDR1 MDHEN and CDR2 SYDVKM come from the germline V gene. The CDR3 nucleotides read TGTGCCAGCAGTTTACCTGGACAGGGTAAATACGAGCAGTACTTC. Translation: CASSLPGQGKYEQYF.

This chain uses TRBV5-1 with TRBJ2-1; TRBD2 matches at 7 bases. The CDR3 runs to 15 residues. The ends lost 6 bases at V and 8 bases at J; junction bases unmatched: 14. Germline lookup yields CDR1 SGHRS and CDR2 YFSETQ. The CDR3 region is CASKLWGGPVDEQFF. CDR3 sequence (DNA): TGCGCCAGCAAGCTGTGGGGAGGGCCGGTCGATGAGCAGTTCTTC.

The rearrangement uses TRBV28 and TRBJ1-1, with TRBD1 matching over 10 bases. The CDR3 has 16 residues. Germline-derived CDR1 and CDR2 are MDHEN and SYDVKM. The ends lost 3 bases at V and 0 bases at J; junction bases unmatched: 4. CDR3 nucleotides: TGTGCCAGCAGTTTGACAGGGGGCGTCATGAACACTGAAGCTTTCTTT. Protein sequence: CASSLTGGVMNTEAFF. The full variable domain, completed using reference TRBV28 and TRBJ1-1, is DVKVTQSSRYLVKRTGEKVFLECVQDMDHENMFWYRQDPGLGLRLIYFSYDVKMKEKGDIPEGYSVSREKKERFSLILESASTNQTSMYLCASSLTGGVMNTEAFFGQGTRLTVV.

This chain joins TRBV30 and TRBJ1-5, with D possibly being TRBD1 (6 bases). The CDR3 sequence is 16 residues long. Germline CDR1 and CDR2: GTSNPN and SVGIG (reference sequence). V lost 3 bases, J lost 2 bases, and 17 bases lay in between. The CDR3 is CAWSTRQALGNQPQHF. CDR3 nucleotide sequence: TGTGCCTGGAGCACTAGACAGGCCCTAGGCAATCAGCCCCAGCATTTT.

The chain carries TRBV3-1 (or the pseudogene TRBV3-2) and TRBJ2-7, with D tentatively TRBD2 (5 bases). V was cut by 4 bases and J by 2 bases, with 12 bases left in between. Germline V gives CDR1 LGHDT, CDR2 YNNKEL (reference sequence). The CDR3 covers 14 residues. Written as DNA, the CDR3 is TGTGCCAGCAGCCCACAATCCGGGACCTACGAGCAGTACTTC. Translation gives CASSPQSGTYEQYF.

CDR3 sequence (DNA): TGTGCCAGCAGTTACTGGGGTACAGGGAACACTGAAGCTTTCTTT. This gives the protein CASSYWGTGNTEAFF. This chain connects TRBV6-2 or TRBV6-3 to TRBJ1-1; TRBD1 might be the D (5 bases). V lost 1 base, J lost 1 base, and 10 bases lay in between. CDR1 and CDR2 from the germline V gene are MNHEY and SVGEGT. The CDR3 loop spans 15 amino acids.

Note on this clone: Sequence at one end of the junction differs from germline and may be a read error. This chain uses TRBV4-2 with TRBJ2-3; tentatively, D is TRBD1 (6 bases). The germline CDR1 and CDR2 sequences are LGHNA and YNFKEQ. The CDR3 covers 16 residues. The CDR3 reads CASSSKGHTSLDTQYF. The CDR3 region has the DNA TGTGCCAGCAGCTCTAAGGGACATACGAGCTTGGATACGCAATATTTT.

The chain carries TRBV29-1 and TRBJ1-5; D is possibly TRBD1 (6 bases). This CDR3 region has 13 residues. Germline-derived CDR1 and CDR2 are SQVTM and ANQGSEA. V lost 4 bases to trimming and J lost 3 bases, with 10 bases between them. The CDR3 DNA reads TGCAGCGTTGGACAGGCGATCAATCAGCCCCAGCATTTT. It is translated as CSVGQAINQPQHF.

With respect to this clone: Within the sample, other DNA sequences also encode this same CDR3. The chain carries TRBV9 and TRBJ2-2, with 11 bases lining up with TRBD1. The CDR3 totals 15 residues. V was clipped by 2 bases and J by 8 bases; unmatched bases: 5. Germline V gene data show CDR1 as SGDLS and CDR2 as YYNGEE. CDR3 in amino acids: CASSVRTGGIGELFF. CDR3 DNA sequence: TGTGCCAGCAGCGTGCGGACAGGGGGCATTGGGGAGCTGTTTTTT.

This clone has just a few counts. The chain combines TRBV5-1 with TRBJ2-2, with TRBD2 identical over 9 bases. The CDR3 is 18 amino acids. V shed 4 bases, J shed 1 base, and the junction held 11 bases outside the gene matches. The germline V gene has CDR1 SGHRS and CDR2 YFSETQ. CDR3 nucleotide sequence: TGCGCCAGCAGCACCCGGGCTAGCGGGAACATGAACACCGGGGAGCTGTTTTTT. Translation gives CASSTRASGNMNTGELFF.

About this clone itself: Other DNA sequences within the sample encode an identical CDR3. This sequence joins TRBV10-3 and TRBJ1-2; TRBD1 matches at 11 bases. The CDR3 totals 14 residues. Looked up from germline, CDR1 is ENHRY and CDR2 is SYGVKD. V gave up 4 bases and J gave up 6 bases; unmatched junction bases: 4. The CDR3 nucleotides read TGTGCCATCAGTGCGGACAGGGGGCTGGATGGCTACACCTTC. Amino acids: CAISADRGLDGYTF.

The V call is TRBV5-5, the J call TRBJ2-1; 10 nucleotides match TRBD2. The CDR3 length is 17 residues. Germline CDR1 SGHKS, CDR2 YYEKEE (reference sequence). The junction had 12 bases not matched to a gene; V was cut back by 0 bases and J by 9 bases. CDR3 nucleotides: TGTGCCAGCAGCTTGGCCGCTAGCGGGAGACCCGGGGGTGAGCAGTTCTTC. It codes for CASSLAASGRPGGEQFF.

This rearrangement joins TRBV28 to TRBJ1-5; 11 bases fit TRBD1. In germline, CDR1 is MDHEN, CDR2 SYDVKM. This CDR3 contains 16 residues. With 4 bases clipped from V and 7 bases from J, the junction kept 9 bases outside the gene matches. The DNA of the CDR3 is TGTGCCAGCAGTTCCGTCCCGGGACAGGGGGTACAGCCCCAGCATTTT. Its protein product is CASSSVPGQGVQPQHF.